Listed here are 23 T cell receptor beta chains from one sample, sequenced in a study of shared clonotypes between healthy human individuals. The assay was immunoSEQ multiplex PCR, and TCRdb's table has in-frame clones only and misses some. Of hundreds of thousands of clones detected, roughly 70% appear once; the ten largest clones hold roughly 1.7%. The material sequenced was memory CD4+ T cells sorted from blood. Subset meaning: CD45RA-negative fraction. These receptors all come from a woman under 40 in good health.

The rearrangement uses TRBV27 and TRBJ2-6; perhaps TRBD2 as D (6 bases). The CDR3 extends over 17 amino acids. Germline V gives CDR1 MNHEY, CDR2 SMNVEV (reference sequence). V was clipped by 5 bases and J by 0 bases, with 14 bases between them. DNA for the CDR3: TGTGCCAGCAGTCGCCGGGACTCAGCCTCTGGGGCCAACGTCCTGACTTTC. Protein: CASSRRDSASGANVLTF.

In its sample, this clone was seen once. V and J are TRBV7-9 and TRBJ2-5, with 11 positions matching TRBD1. The end of the DNA aligns better with TRBJ2-7, so the J call may be wrong. The germline CDR1 and CDR2 sequences are SEHNR and FQNEAQ (reference sequence). CDR3 length: 15 residues. The CDR3: CASSIRDRGSHEQYF. In DNA form, the CDR3 reads TGTGCCAGCAGCATCCGGGACAGGGGGTCCCACGAGCAGTACTTC.

The gene calls are TRBV11-3 and TRBJ2-1, with D unresolved. Trimming removed 1 base at V and 10 bases at J, with 8 bases between. Germline CDR1 SGHNT, CDR2 YENEEA. The CDR3 runs 12 residues. This chain's CDR3 is CASSLGTREQFF. In DNA form, the CDR3 reads TGTGCCAGCAGCTTAGGGACGCGAGAGCAGTTCTTC.

V is TRBV4-1 and J is TRBJ1-1; tentative D call: TRBD1 (6 bases). The CDR3 contains 14 residues. Germline CDR1 and CDR2: MGHRA and YSYEKL. V gave up 0 bases and J gave up 5 bases, with 10 bases separating them. In DNA form, the CDR3 reads TGCGCCAGCAGCCAAGAAAGGGGGGGAACTGAAGCTTTCTTT. Its protein product is CASSQERGGTEAFF.

This clone was detected a few times. DNA for the CDR3: TGTGCCACCAGCCAGTCAAAAGGAGATACGCAGTATTTT. It translates to CATSQSKGDTQYF. V usage is TRBV15 and J usage is TRBJ2-3; D not resolved. The CDR3 runs to 13 residues. Germline loops: CDR1 LNHNV, CDR2 YYDKDF (reference sequence). Trimming shortened V by 5 bases and J by 5 bases, and 11 bases separated the two germline ends.

This clone came up many times. This rearrangement joins TRBV11-2 to TRBJ2-1, with a weak D call TRBD2 (5 bases). Trimming cost V 2 bases and J 2 bases, with 10 bases left between them. This CDR3 region has 15 residues. Germline-derived CDR1 and CDR2 are SGHAT and FQNNGV. The CDR3 region has the DNA TGTGCCAGCAGCTTATGGTGGGAGACCTACAATGAGCAGTTCTTC. Translating gives CASSLWWETYNEQFF.

The chain links TRBV2 to TRBJ2-3; 14 positions match TRBD2. V shed 7 bases, J shed 8 bases, and the junction held 8 bases outside the gene matches. Looked up from germline, CDR1 is SNHLY and CDR2 is FYNNEI. This CDR3 comprises 15 residues. As DNA, the CDR3 is TGTGCCAGCACGGGGACTAGCGGGAGTTCCGGTACGCAGTATTTT. Its translation is CASTGTSGSSGTQYF. Looking up the rest from reference TRBV2 and TRBJ2-3 gives the full variable domain: EPEVTQTPSHQVTQMGQEVILRCVPISNHLYFYWYRQILGQKVEFLVSFYNNEISEKSEIFDDQFSVERPDGSNFTLKIRSTKLEDSAMYFCASTGTSGSSGTQYFGPGTRLTVL.

This clone was seen just once. This chain connects TRBV2 to TRBJ2-5; 11 nucleotides align to TRBD2. The J call may be wrong; the DNA end is better matched by TRBJ2-7. This CDR3 has 15 residues. The germline CDR1 and CDR2 sequences are SNHLY and FYNNEI. This CDR3 is CASKRGLAVNYEQYF. The CDR3 coding sequence is TGTGCCAGCAAGAGGGGACTAGCGGTTAATTACGAGCAGTACTTC.

The V and J genes are TRBV11-2 and TRBJ1-2; D unclear. Deletions cut 1 base from V and 4 bases from J, with 7 bases between. Germline-derived CDR1 and CDR2 are SGHAT and FQNNGV. The CDR3 has 13 residues. The CDR3 here is CASSLVVTYGYTF. CDR3 coding DNA: TGTGCCAGCAGCTTAGTGGTCACCTATGGCTACACCTTC.

This clone was observed a single time. The CDR3 DNA reads as TGCAGTGCTAGTGACGCTCAGACCCAGTACTTC. Translated: CSASDAQTQYF. This rearrangement joins TRBV20-1 to TRBJ2-5; D uncertain. The germline V and J ends were trimmed by 3 bases and 6 bases, with 8 bases remaining between them. CDR3 length equals 11 residues. Looked up from germline, CDR1 is DFQATT and CDR2 is SNEGSKA (reference sequence).

The rearrangement uses TRBV7-2 and TRBJ1-5; the D gene is possibly TRBD1 (5 bases). V gave up 1 base and J gave up 3 bases, with 10 bases separating them. The CDR3 has 15 amino acids. From germline, CDR1 is SGHTA and CDR2 FQGNSA. CDR3 sequence (DNA): TGTGCCAGCAGCTTAGTAGGGGACTCCAATCAGCCCCAGCATTTT. It translates to CASSLVGDSNQPQHF.

This clone was observed a few times. The chain couples TRBV2 to TRBJ2-3, with a tentative D call TRBD1 (5 bases). Germline CDR1 reads SNHLY; CDR2 reads FYNNEI. CDR3 size: 12 residues. V lost 4 bases and J lost 7, with 9 bases in between. The CDR3 DNA sequence: TGTGCCAGCAGTGGGGGCTTTAATACGCAGTATTTT. Its translation is CASSGGFNTQYF.

This chain uses TRBV9 with TRBJ2-5; TRBD1 might be the D (5 bases). Germline V lookup: CDR1 SGDLS, CDR2 YYNGEE. The ends were cut back, 3 bases at V and 4 bases at J, with 16 bases in the middle. CDR3 size: 15 residues. For the CDR3, the DNA is TGTGCCAGCAGCGGGGTCCAGGGTTCCGGAGAGACCCAGTACTTC. It is translated as CASSGVQGSGETQYF.

This chain uses TRBV5-1 with TRBJ2-5; D gene uncertain. Germline V gene sequence: CDR1 SGHRS, CDR2 YFSETQ. The V gene lost 4 bases and the J gene lost 5 bases, with 18 bases spanning the gap. The length of the CDR3 is 15 residues. The chain's CDR3 is CASSPLATDAETQYF. The CDR3 region has the DNA TGCGCCAGCAGCCCTCTGGCCACCGATGCGGAGACCCAGTACTTC.

With respect to this clone: Additional DNA sequences in this sample encode the identical CDR3. The chain carries TRBV28 and TRBJ1-1; 8 bases are shared with TRBD1. Germline V gives CDR1 MDHEN, CDR2 SYDVKM. The CDR3 has 13 residues. The V gene end was trimmed by 8 bases and the J gene end by 3 bases; junction bases not matched to a gene: 5. CDR3 nucleotide sequence: TGTGCCAGCCTCGGACAGGGAGACACTGAAGCTTTCTTT. It is translated as CASLGQGDTEAFF. Complete variable domain (other parts from reference TRBV28 and TRBJ1-1): DVKVTQSSRYLVKRTGEKVFLECVQDMDHENMFWYRQDPGLGLRLIYFSYDVKMKEKGDIPEGYSVSREKKERFSLILESASTNQTSMYLCASLGQGDTEAFFGQGTRLTVV.

Concerning this clone: This same CDR3 is encoded by further DNA sequences in the sample. The chain uses TRBV7-9 and TRBJ2-3, with TRBD2 matching over 9 bases. J gave up 1 base and V 3 bases, and 2 bases lay outside the gene matches. Germline loops: CDR1 SEHNR, CDR2 FQNEAQ (reference sequence). This CDR3 region has 15 residues. The CDR3 DNA sequence: TGTGCCAGCAGCTTGACTAGCGGAGGCACAGATACGCAGTATTTT. Amino acid sequence: CASSLTSGGTDTQYF.

This chain joins TRBV25-1 and TRBJ2-1; unclear D gene. The germline V gene has CDR1 MGHDK and CDR2 SYGVNS. This CDR3 comprises 13 residues. Trimming shortened V by 1 base and J by 8 bases, and 9 bases separated the two germline ends. The CDR3 reads CASSEWVRDEQFF. DNA of the CDR3: TGTGCCAGCAGTGAATGGGTTAGGGATGAGCAGTTCTTC.

The chain joins TRBV29-1 to TRBJ2-1; 9 bases map to TRBD2. From germline, CDR1 is SQVTM and CDR2 ANQGSEA. The CDR3 length is 14 residues. V dropped 4 bases and J dropped 10; count of bases not matched to a gene: 11. The CDR3 region has the DNA TGCAGCGTTGGAAAAGCGGGAGGCTGGGTCGAGCAGTTCTTC. Protein: CSVGKAGGWVEQFF.

The chain is built from TRBV19 and TRBJ2-7; D tentatively reads TRBD1 or TRBD2 (5 bases each). The V gene's germline CDR1 is LNHDA and CDR2 SQIVND (reference sequence). V lost 8 bases and J 0 bases, leaving 11 bases between the germline ends. The CDR3 spans 13 residues. As DNA, the CDR3 is TGTGCCAGTGCCGAGGGGATCTCCTACGAGCAGTACTTC. Translated, it gives CASAEGISYEQYF.

V gene TRBV7-9 combines with J gene TRBJ2-1; TRBD2 agrees at 11 bases. The CDR3 has 15 amino acids. The germline V gene has CDR1 SEHNR and CDR2 FQNEAQ (reference sequence). V gave up 5 bases and J gave up 8 bases; unmatched junction bases: 8. CDR3 sequence: CASSTLAGDVHEQFF. The CDR3 coding sequence is TGTGCCAGCAGCACACTAGCGGGAGATGTACATGAGCAGTTCTTC.

This chain links TRBV5-1 with TRBJ2-5, with a possible D match to TRBD2 (7 bases). V lost 0 bases to trimming and J lost 5 bases, with 11 bases between them. This CDR3 is 14 amino acids long. From germline, CDR1 is SGHRS and CDR2 YFSETQ. In DNA, the CDR3 is TGCGCCAGCAGCTTGGCCGGGGGGCTCGAGACCCAGTACTTC. Residues: CASSLAGGLETQYF.

The chain has TRBV5-1 and TRBJ2-6, with 12 bases fitting TRBD1. V shed 2 bases and J 4 bases; nucleotides not matched to a gene: 10. CDR1 is SGHRS, CDR2 YFSETQ, per germline. The CDR3 consists of 19 residues. CDR3 amino acids: CASSFNRDRGLSGANVLTF. DNA of the CDR3: TGCGCCAGCAGCTTCAACCGGGACAGGGGGCTCTCCGGGGCCAACGTCCTGACTTTC. Supplemented by reference TRBV5-1 and TRBJ2-6, the full variable domain reads KAGVTQTPRYLIKTRGQQVTLSCSPISGHRSVSWYQQTPGQGLQFLFEYFSETQRNKGNFPGRFSGRQFSNSRSEMNVSTLELGDSALYLCASSFNRDRGLSGANVLTFGAGSRLTVL.

Within the sample, this clone is medium-sized. The V and J genes are TRBV2 and TRBJ2-3; TRBD2 aligns across 9 bases. V lost 6 bases to trimming and J lost 3 bases; unmatched junction nucleotides: 7. Germline V CDR1 and CDR2: SNHLY, FYNNEI. This CDR3 region has 15 residues. The CDR3 region has the DNA TGTGCCAGCAGGGCTAGCGGGATAGGGACAGATACGCAGTATTTT. Translating gives CASRASGIGTDTQYF.